Listed below are T cell receptor beta chains from one sample, sequenced in a study of OX40 agonist ivuxolimab in advanced cancers. Sequencing used immunoSEQ multiplex PCR; TCRdb keeps in-frame clones, though not all of them. The sample has about 66,000 clones, roughly 77% seen once. Sequenced material: CD4+ or CD8+ T cells sorted from blood, taken in a trial of the OX40 agonist ivuxolimab. The source is an adult with an advanced solid tumor such as melanoma, head and neck, liver or kidney cancer. CDR3s include the opening cysteine and the closing phenylalanine or tryptophan. The D gene is left open where the match is weak. Size tells how often a clone was seen (once, few, many) or the class of an expanded clone, and some rows leave it out.

-	TRBV20-1	TRBJ1-1	-	CSALRRVEAFF	TGCAGTGCTCTCCGGAGAGTTGAAGCTTTCTTT
-	TRBV18	TRBJ1-1	-	CASSPGGMNTEAFF	TGTGCCAGCTCACCTGGCGGAATGAACACTGAAGCTTTCTTT
-	TRBV2	TRBJ1-1	-	CASSTGERTEAFF	TGTGCCAGCAGTACGGGGGAACGGACTGAAGCTTTCTTT
-	TRBV6-4	TRBJ2-1	-	CASSDSGGRHNNEQFF	TGTGCCAGCAGTGACTCTGGGGGGCGCCACAACAATGAGCAGTTCTTC
TRBD1	TRBV6-1	TRBJ1-2	once	CASSEYRGHYGYTF	TGTGCCAGCAGTGAGTACAGGGGCCACTATGGCTACACCTTC
TRBD2	TRBV27	TRBJ2-7	-	CASRFGTSGLTYEQYF	TGTGCCAGCAGGTTCGGGACTAGCGGACTAACCTACGAGCAGTACTTC
TRBD1	TRBV5-4	TRBJ1-3	-	CASSLQGASVNTIYF	TGTGCCAGCAGCTTGCAGGGGGCAAGCGTAAACACCATATATTTT
-	TRBV28	TRBJ2-2	once	CASSFIGGLGTGELFF	TGTGCCAGCAGCTTTATCGGGGGATTGGGTACCGGGGAGCTGTTTTTT
-	TRBV5-1	TRBJ1-5	-	CASSPQGLSNQPQHF	TGCGCCAGCAGTCCCCAGGGACTTAGCAATCAGCCCCAGCATTTT
-	TRBV6-4	TRBJ1-1	-	CASKLSRGSNTEAFF	TGTGCCAGCAAGTTAAGTAGGGGATCCAACACTGAAGCTTTCTTT
TRBD2	TRBV10-3	TRBJ2-5	-	CAISGLAGTQETQYF	TGTGCCATCAGTGGACTAGCGGGTACTCAAGAGACCCAGTACTTC
-	TRBV5-6	TRBJ2-7	-	CASSTYQGYEQYF	TGTGCCAGCAGCACCTACCAGGGATACGAGCAGTACTTC
-	TRBV19	TRBJ1-1	-	CASKGDTEAFF	TGTGCCAGTAAGGGAGACACTGAAGCTTTCTTT
TRBD1	TRBV7-9	TRBJ1-5	-	CASSQDSTGVSDPQHF	TGTGCCAGCAGCCAAGACTCGACAGGGGTGAGTGACCCCCAGCATTTT
TRBD1	TRBV2	TRBJ2-5	-	CASAETRQGRETQYF	TGTGCCAGCGCCGAGACCCGACAGGGGCGAGAGACCCAGTACTTC